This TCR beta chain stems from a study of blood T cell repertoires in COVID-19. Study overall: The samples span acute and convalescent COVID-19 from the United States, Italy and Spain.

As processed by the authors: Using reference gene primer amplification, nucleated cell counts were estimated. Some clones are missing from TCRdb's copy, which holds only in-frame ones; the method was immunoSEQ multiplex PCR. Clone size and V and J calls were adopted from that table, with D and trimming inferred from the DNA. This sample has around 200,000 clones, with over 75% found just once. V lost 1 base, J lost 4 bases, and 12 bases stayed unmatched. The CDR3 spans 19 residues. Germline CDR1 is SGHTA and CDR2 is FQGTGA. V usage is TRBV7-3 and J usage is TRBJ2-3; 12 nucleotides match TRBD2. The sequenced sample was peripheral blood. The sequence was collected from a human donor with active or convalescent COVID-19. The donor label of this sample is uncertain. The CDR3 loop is CASSLNPPLAGGPPDTQYF. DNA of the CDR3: TGTGCCAGCAGCTTAAACCCCCCTCTAGCGGGAGGGCCGCCAGATACGCAGTATTTT.